Reported below is one T cell receptor (beta chain). This sample stems from a study of blood T cell repertoires in COVID-19. Study details: Collection of acute and convalescent COVID-19 samples took place in the United States, Italy and Spain.

CDR3 length equals 15 residues. Germline V gene lookup returns CDR1 SGHRS and CDR2 YFSETQ. Trimming removed 0 bases from V and 6 bases from J; junction bases left unmatched: 8. Authors' processing steps: Amplification from reference gene primers served as the basis for estimated nucleated cell counts. Using immunoSEQ multiplex PCR, the repertoire was profiled, and TCRdb retains in-frame clones only, with some absent. The DNA was the basis for D and trimming; V, J and clone size are from that table. Among about 180,000 clones listed, roughly 84% were seen once. Cohort 3 donors were reported recovered after two negative PCRs, clearance, or symptom resolution.

The V gene is TRBV5-1, the J gene TRBJ2-7, with 8 bases matching TRBD2. This TCR derives from a man aged 50 or older who had recovered from COVID-19. The sequenced sample was PBMCs or T cells enriched from blood (not recorded which). The CDR3 DNA sequence: TGCGCCAGCAGCTTGGAAGCTAGCGGGCGGAGCGAGCAGTACTTC. This encodes CASSLEASGRSEQYF.